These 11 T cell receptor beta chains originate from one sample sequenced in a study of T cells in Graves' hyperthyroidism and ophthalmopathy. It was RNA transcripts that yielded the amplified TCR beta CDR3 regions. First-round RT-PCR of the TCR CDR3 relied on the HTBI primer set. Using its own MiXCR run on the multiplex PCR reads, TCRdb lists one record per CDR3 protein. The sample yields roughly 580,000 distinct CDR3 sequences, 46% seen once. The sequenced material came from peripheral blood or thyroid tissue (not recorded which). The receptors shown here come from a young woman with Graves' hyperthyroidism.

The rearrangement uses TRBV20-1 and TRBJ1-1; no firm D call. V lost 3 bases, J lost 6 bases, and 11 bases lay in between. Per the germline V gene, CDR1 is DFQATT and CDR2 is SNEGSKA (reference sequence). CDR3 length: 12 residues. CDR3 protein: CSASSPGSEAFF. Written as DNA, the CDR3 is TGCAGTGCTAGTTCGCCGGGATCTGAAGCTTTCTTT.

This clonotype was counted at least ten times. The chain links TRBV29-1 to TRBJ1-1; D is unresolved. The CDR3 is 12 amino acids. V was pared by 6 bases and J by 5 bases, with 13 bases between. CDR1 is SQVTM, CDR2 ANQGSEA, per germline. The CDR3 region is CSVLSEGTEAFF. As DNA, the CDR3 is TGCAGCGTATTGTCAGAAGGAACTGAAGCTTTCTTT.

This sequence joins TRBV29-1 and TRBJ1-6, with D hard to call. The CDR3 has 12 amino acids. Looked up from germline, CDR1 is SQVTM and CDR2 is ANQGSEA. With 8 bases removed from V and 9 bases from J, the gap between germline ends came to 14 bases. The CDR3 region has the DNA TGCAGCCAAGATTGGCTACGTTCACCCCTCCACTTT. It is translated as CSQDWLRSPLHF.

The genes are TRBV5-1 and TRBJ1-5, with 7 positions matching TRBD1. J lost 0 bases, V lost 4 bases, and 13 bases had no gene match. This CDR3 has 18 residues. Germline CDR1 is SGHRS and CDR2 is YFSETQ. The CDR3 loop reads CASSEGETGVYSNQPQHF. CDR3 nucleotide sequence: TGCGCCAGCAGCGAGGGCGAAACAGGGGTGTATAGCAATCAGCCCCAGCATTTT.

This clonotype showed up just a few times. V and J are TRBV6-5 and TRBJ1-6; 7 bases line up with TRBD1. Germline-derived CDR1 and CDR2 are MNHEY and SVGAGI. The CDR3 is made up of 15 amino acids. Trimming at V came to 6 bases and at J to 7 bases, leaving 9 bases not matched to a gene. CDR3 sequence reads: CASRPPGQKNSPLHF. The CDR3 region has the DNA TGTGCCAGCAGACCGCCGGGACAGAAGAATTCACCCCTCCACTTT.

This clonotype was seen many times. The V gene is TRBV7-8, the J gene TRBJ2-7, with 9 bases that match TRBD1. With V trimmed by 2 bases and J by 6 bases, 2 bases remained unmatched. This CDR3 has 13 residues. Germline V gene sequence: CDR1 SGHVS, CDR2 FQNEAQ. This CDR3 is CASSLTTGGEQYF. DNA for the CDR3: TGTGCCAGCAGCTTAACGACAGGGGGCGAGCAGTACTTC.

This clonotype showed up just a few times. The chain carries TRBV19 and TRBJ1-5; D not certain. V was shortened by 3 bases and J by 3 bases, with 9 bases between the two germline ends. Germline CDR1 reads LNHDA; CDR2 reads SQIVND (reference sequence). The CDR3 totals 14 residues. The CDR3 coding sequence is TGTGCCAGTAGTATTGAGGGCACCAATCAGCCCCAGCATTTT. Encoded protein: CASSIEGTNQPQHF. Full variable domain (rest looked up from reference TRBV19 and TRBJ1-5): DGGITQSPKYLFRKEGQNVTLSCEQNLNHDAMYWYRQDPGQGLRLIYYSQIVNDFQKGDIAEGYSVSREKKESFPLTVTSAQKNPTAFYLCASSIEGTNQPQHFGDGTRLSIL.

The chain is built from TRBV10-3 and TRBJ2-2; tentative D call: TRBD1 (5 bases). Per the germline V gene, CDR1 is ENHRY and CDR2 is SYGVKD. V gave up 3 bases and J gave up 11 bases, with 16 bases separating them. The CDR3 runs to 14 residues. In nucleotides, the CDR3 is TGTGCCATCAGTGAAGTGGAAGGGGATTCAGAGCTGTTTTTT. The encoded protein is CAISEVEGDSELFF.

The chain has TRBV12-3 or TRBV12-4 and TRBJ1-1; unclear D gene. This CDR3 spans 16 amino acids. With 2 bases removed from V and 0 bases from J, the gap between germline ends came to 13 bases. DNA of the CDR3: TGTGCCAGCAGTTTATCGGCTCCAGCGGTGAACACTGAAGCTTTCTTT. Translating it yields CASSLSAPAVNTEAFF.

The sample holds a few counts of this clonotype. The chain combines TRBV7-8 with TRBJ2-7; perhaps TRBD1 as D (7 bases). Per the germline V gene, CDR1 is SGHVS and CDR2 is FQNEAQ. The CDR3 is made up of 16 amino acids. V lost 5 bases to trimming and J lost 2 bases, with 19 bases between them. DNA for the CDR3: TGTGCCAGCAGCCCCTGGGGCGGGGACAGAACCTACGAGCAGTACTTC. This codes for CASSPWGGDRTYEQYF.

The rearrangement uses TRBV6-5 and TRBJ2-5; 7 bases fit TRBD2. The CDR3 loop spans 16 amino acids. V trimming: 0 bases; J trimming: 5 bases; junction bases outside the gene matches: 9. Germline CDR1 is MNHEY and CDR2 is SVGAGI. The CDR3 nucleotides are TGTGCCAGCAGTTACTCTGCGGCGGGAGTATGGGAGACCCAGTACTTC. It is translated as CASSYSAAGVWETQYF.